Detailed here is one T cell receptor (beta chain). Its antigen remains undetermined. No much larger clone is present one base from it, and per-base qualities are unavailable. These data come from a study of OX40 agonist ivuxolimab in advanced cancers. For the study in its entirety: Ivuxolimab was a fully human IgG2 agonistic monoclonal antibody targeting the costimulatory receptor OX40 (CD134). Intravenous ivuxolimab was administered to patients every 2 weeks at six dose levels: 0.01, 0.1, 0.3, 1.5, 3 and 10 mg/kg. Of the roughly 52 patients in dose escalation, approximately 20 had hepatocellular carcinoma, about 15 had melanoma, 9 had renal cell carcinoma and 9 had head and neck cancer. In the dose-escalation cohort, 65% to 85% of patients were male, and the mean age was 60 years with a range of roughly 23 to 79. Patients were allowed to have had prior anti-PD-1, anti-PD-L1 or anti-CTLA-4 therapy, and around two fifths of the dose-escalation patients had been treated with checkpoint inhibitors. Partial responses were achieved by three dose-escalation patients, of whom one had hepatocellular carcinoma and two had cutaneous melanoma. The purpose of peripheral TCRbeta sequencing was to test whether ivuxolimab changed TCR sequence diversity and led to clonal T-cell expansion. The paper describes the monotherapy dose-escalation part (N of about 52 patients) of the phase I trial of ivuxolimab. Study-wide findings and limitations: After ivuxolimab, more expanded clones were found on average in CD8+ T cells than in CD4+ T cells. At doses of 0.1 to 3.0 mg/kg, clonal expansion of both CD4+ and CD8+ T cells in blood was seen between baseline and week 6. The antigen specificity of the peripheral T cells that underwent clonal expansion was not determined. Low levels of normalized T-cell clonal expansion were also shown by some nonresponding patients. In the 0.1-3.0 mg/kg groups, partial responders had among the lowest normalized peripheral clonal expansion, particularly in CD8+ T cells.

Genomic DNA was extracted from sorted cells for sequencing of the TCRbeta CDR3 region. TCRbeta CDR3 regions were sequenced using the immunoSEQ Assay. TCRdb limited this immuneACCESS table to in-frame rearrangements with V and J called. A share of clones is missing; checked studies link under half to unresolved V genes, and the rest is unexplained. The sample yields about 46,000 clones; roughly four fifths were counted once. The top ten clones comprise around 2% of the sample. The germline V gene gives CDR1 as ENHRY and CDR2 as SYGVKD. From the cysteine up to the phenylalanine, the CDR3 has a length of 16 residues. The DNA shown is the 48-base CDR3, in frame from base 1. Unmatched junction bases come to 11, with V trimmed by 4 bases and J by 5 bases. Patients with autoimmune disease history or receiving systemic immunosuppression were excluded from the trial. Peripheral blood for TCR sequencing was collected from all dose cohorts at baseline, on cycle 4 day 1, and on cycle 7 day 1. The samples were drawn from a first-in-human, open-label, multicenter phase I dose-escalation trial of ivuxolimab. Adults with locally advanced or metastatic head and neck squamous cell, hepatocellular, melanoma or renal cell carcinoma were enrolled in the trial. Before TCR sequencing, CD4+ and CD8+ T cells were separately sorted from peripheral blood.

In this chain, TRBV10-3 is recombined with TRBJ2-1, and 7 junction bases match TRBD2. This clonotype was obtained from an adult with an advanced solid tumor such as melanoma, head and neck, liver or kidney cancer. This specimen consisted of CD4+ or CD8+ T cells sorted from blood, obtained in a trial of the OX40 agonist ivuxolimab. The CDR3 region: CAISGFIGLGNNEQFF. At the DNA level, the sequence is TGTGCCATCAGTGGTTTTATAGGACTAGGAAACAATGAGCAGTTCTTC.